These 30 T cell receptor beta chains share one sample of origin, sequenced in a study of T cells in Graves' hyperthyroidism and ophthalmopathy. Amplified TCR beta CDR3 regions came from RNA transcripts. First-round RT-PCR with HTBI primers amplified the TCR CDR3 region. TCRdb used MiXCR to reprocess the multiplex PCR reads, holding one entry per CDR3 protein. The sample has about half a million distinct CDR3 sequences, 20% to 25% seen once; the top ten hold 26%. Material for sequencing was blood. These receptors all stem from a young man with Graves' hyperthyroidism.

The rearrangement uses TRBV12-3 or TRBV12-4 and TRBJ1-1; D ambiguous. CDR3 size: 15 residues. The ends were cut back, 5 bases at V and 0 bases at J, with 13 bases in the middle. CDR3 amino acids: CASSPDGELNTEAFF. In DNA, the CDR3 is TGTGCCAGCAGTCCCGACGGAGAATTGAACACTGAAGCTTTCTTT.

This clonotype has a count of ten or more. The chain employs TRBV6-5 and TRBJ1-1; D ambiguous. V lost 2 bases and J lost 6, with 7 bases in between. This CDR3 has 12 residues. CDR1 MNHEY and CDR2 SVGAGI come from the germline V gene. The CDR3 bases are TGTGCCAGCAGTTACGGTACGGCTGAAGCTTTCTTT. The encoded protein is CASSYGTAEAFF.

This clonotype was found many times. The chain is built from TRBV20-1 and TRBJ1-1; no clear D. V lost 0 bases, J lost 7 bases, and 12 bases lay in between. CDR1 and CDR2 (germline): DFQATT, SNEGSKA (reference sequence). This CDR3 is built from 13 residues. The CDR3 spells CSARDRSRFEAFF. The CDR3 DNA is TGCAGTGCTAGAGATAGGAGTAGATTTGAAGCTTTCTTT.

There are many counts of this clonotype. This chain joins TRBV12-3 or TRBV12-4 and TRBJ2-7; D remains ambiguous. V lost 6 bases to trimming and J lost 0 bases, with 12 bases between them. The CDR3 has 14 amino acids. The CDR3: CASRRPKASYEQYF. The CDR3 region has the DNA TGTGCCAGCAGGAGGCCCAAAGCCTCCTACGAGCAGTACTTC.

This clonotype was observed a single time. The V and J genes are TRBV29-1 and TRBJ2-5; TRBD2 is a possible D gene (6 bases). Between the trimmed V and J ends, which lost 0 bases and 7 bases, there was a span of 18 bases. The CDR3 runs to 15 residues. Germline loops: CDR1 SQVTM, CDR2 ANQGSEA. This chain's CDR3 is CSVEDVGSGLGTQYF. DNA of the CDR3: TGCAGCGTTGAAGATGTGGGAAGCGGGCTGGGGACCCAGTACTTC.

In its sample, this clonotype was seen many times. J is TRBJ1-1 and V is TRBV28; tentative D call: TRBD1 (5 bases). V lost 4 bases to trimming and J lost 0 bases, with 15 bases between them. Per the germline V gene, CDR1 is MDHEN and CDR2 is SYDVKM. CDR3 length equals 16 residues. This CDR3 reads CASSWGRSVMNTEAFF. As DNA, the CDR3 is TGTGCCAGCAGTTGGGGACGGAGTGTCATGAACACTGAAGCTTTCTTT.

The CDR3 DNA follows: TGTGCCAGCAGCACCCGGCAGGGCACAGATACGCAGTATTTT. Amino acid sequence: CASSTRQGTDTQYF. J is TRBJ2-3 and V is TRBV28; D gene uncertain. V was shortened by 6 bases and J by 1 base, with 11 bases between the two germline ends. Germline CDR1 reads MDHEN; CDR2 reads SYDVKM. CDR3 length equals 14 residues.

This clonotype showed up many times. This chain joins TRBV2 and TRBJ1-6; unclear D gene. V lost 0 bases and J 12 bases, leaving 12 bases between the germline ends. Germline V lookup: CDR1 SNHLY, CDR2 FYNNEI. This CDR3 comprises 14 residues. The CDR3 DNA sequence: TGTGCCAGCAGTGAAGCGCAGTACACCCGACCCCTCCACTTT. It is translated as CASSEAQYTRPLHF.

Ten or more counts support this clonotype. CDR3 sequence: CASSDQRPGQLYEQYF. In DNA form, the CDR3 reads TGTGCCAGCAGTGACCAACGCCCGGGACAGTTGTACGAGCAGTACTTC. The rearrangement links TRBV12-3 or TRBV12-4 to TRBJ2-7, with 7 bases identical to TRBD1. The V segment lost 5 bases and the J segment 4 bases; nucleotides outside the gene matches: 14. CDR3 size: 16 residues.

The chain has TRBV11-2 and TRBJ2-2; no clear D gene. The CDR3 sequence is 13 residues long. Germline assignment: CDR1 SGHAT and CDR2 FQNNGV. The V end lost 1 base, the J end lost 13 bases, and 13 bases lay between the germline ends. The CDR3, as DNA: TGTGCCAGCAGCTTAGTTAAGCTGCTTGGGCTGTTTTTT. Translating gives CASSLVKLLGLFF.

This clonotype has ten or more counts. J is TRBJ2-5 and V is TRBV29-1, with 9 bases fitting TRBD2. CDR3 size: 14 residues. Germline V gives CDR1 SQVTM, CDR2 ANQGSEA. V was pared by 6 bases and J by 4 bases, with 9 bases of the junction left unmatched. This chain's CDR3 is CSVSWRGGRETQYF. The CDR3 region has the DNA TGCAGCGTCTCCTGGCGGGGGGGCCGAGAGACCCAGTACTTC.

This clonotype was picked up many times. The V gene is TRBV12-3 or TRBV12-4, the J gene TRBJ1-5; TRBD1 matches at 7 bases. J lost 7 bases, V lost 3 bases, and 3 bases had no gene match. The CDR3 totals 13 residues. The CDR3, as DNA: TGTGCCAGCAGTTTTCAGGGGGGACAGCCCCAGCATTTT. It specifies CASSFQGGQPQHF.

CDR3 protein: CASSYSRAGGNYGYTF. DNA of the CDR3: TGTGCCAGCAGTTACTCGAGAGCGGGAGGAAACTATGGCTACACCTTC. The chain carries TRBV6-5 and TRBJ1-2; D gene unclear. The CDR3 is made up of 16 amino acids. Germline loops: CDR1 MNHEY, CDR2 SVGAGI. Trimming left V 0 bases short and J 2 bases short, with 13 bases between.

This clonotype was observed many times. The chain is built from TRBV19 and TRBJ2-1; 10 positions match TRBD2. The J segment lost 6 bases and the V segment lost 5 bases, leaving 7 bases of the junction unmatched. Germline V CDR1 and CDR2: LNHDA, SQIVND (reference sequence). The CDR3 has 15 residues. The CDR3 protein is CASSELAGGGNEQFF. CDR3 nucleotide sequence: TGTGCCAGTAGTGAGTTAGCGGGGGGCGGCAATGAGCAGTTCTTC.

This clonotype appeared many times. The chain links TRBV7-9 to TRBJ1-1, with 7 nucleotides matching TRBD1. The CDR3 loop spans 15 amino acids. CDR1 is SEHNR and CDR2 is FQNEAQ in the germline V gene (reference sequence). V gave up 1 base and J gave up 7 bases; unmatched junction bases: 9. As DNA, the CDR3 is TGTGCCAGCAGCTTAGGGCAGGGGGAGCGGTTTGAAGCTTTCTTT. Translated: CASSLGQGERFEAFF. The full variable domain, rest sourced from reference TRBV7-9 and TRBJ1-1, is DTGVSQNPRHKITKRGQNVTFRCDPISEHNRLYWYRQTLGQGPEFLTYFQNEAQLEKSRLLSDRFSAERPKGSFSTLEIQRTEQGDSAMYLCASSLGQGERFEAFFGQGTRLTVV.

In this sample, this clonotype turned up many times. The chain employs TRBV20-1 and TRBJ1-1; D uncertain. Per the germline V gene, CDR1 is DFQATT and CDR2 is SNEGSKA (reference sequence). V lost 5 bases and J 1 base, leaving 11 bases between the germline ends. This CDR3 region has 13 residues. This chain's CDR3 is CSALSGRNTEAFF. In DNA form, the CDR3 reads TGCAGTGCTCTCTCGGGTAGGAACACTGAAGCTTTCTTT.

The table lists this clonotype with a few counts. Being one base from a much bigger clone, this may be a read error. The chain employs TRBV24-1 and TRBJ2-2; 7 bases map to TRBD1. CDR1 is KGHDR and CDR2 is SFDVKD in the germline V gene. V dropped 1 base and J dropped 7; count of bases not matched to a gene: 8. The CDR3 totals 16 residues. DNA of the CDR3: TGTGCCACCAGTGATTTTGGACAGGCCGCCGGCGGGGAGCTGTTTTTT. Its protein product is CATSDFGQAAGGELFF.

The J gene is TRBJ2-5, the V gene TRBV7-6, with TRBD2 matching over 8 bases. This CDR3 is built from 14 residues. CDR1 and CDR2 from the germline V gene are SGHVS and FNYEAQ. V shed 5 bases, J shed 4 bases, and the junction held 6 bases outside the gene matches. This chain's CDR3 is CASSERLAGETQYF. CDR3 coding DNA: TGTGCCAGCAGCGAAAGGCTAGCGGGAGAGACCCAGTACTTC. The variable domain in full, completed from reference TRBV7-6 and TRBJ2-5, reads GAGVSQSPRYKVTKRGQDVALRCDPISGHVSLYWYRQALGQGPEFLTYFNYEAQQDKSGLPNDRFSAERPEGSISTLTIQRTEQRDSAMYRCASSERLAGETQYFGPGTRLLVL.

This clonotype was observed a handful of times. In DNA, the CDR3 is TGTGCCATCAGTGAGTCGGATCGGACAGCGCTAGGCTACACCTTC. Protein product: CAISESDRTALGYTF. The chain employs TRBV10-3 and TRBJ1-2; TRBD1 might be the D (6 bases). V lost 0 bases, J lost 8 bases, and 16 bases lay in between. Per the germline V gene, CDR1 is ENHRY and CDR2 is SYGVKD. The CDR3 runs to 15 residues.

In DNA, the CDR3 is TGTGCCAGCAGTCCTTCGGGCTCTGGGGCCAACGTCCTGACTTTC. Its translation: CASSPSGSGANVLTF. The V call is TRBV2, the J call TRBJ2-6; no definite D call. CDR1 SNHLY and CDR2 FYNNEI come from the germline V gene. V lost 5 bases, J lost 0 bases, and 8 bases lay in between. The CDR3 sequence is 15 residues long.

J is TRBJ2-5 and V is TRBV15, with D hard to call. The CDR3 has 15 residues. V was pared by 0 bases and J by 1 base, with 9 bases between. CDR1 LNHNV and CDR2 YYDKDF come from the germline V gene (reference sequence). In DNA, the CDR3 is TGTGCCACCAGCAGAGATCGTGATAGCCAAGAGACCCAGTACTTC. This sequence encodes CATSRDRDSQETQYF.

This clonotype was picked up many times. The V and J genes are TRBV7-8 and TRBJ2-7; 7 nucleotides match TRBD1. In germline, CDR1 is SGHVS, CDR2 FQNEAQ. The J segment lost 6 bases and the V segment lost 5 bases, leaving 13 bases of the junction unmatched. The CDR3 length is 15 residues. CDR3 sequence: CASSGAREGAVEQYF. In nucleotides, the CDR3 is TGTGCCAGCAGCGGAGCACGAGAGGGGGCGGTCGAGCAGTACTTC. Together with reference TRBV7-8 and TRBJ2-7, the CDR3 gives the full variable domain: GAGVSQSPRYKVAKRGQDVALRCDPISGHVSLFWYQQALGQGPEFLTYFQNEAQLDKSGLPSDRFFAERPEGSVSTLKIQRTQQEDSAVYLCASSGAREGAVEQYFGPGTRLTVT.

This clonotype has ten or more counts. The rearrangement links TRBV30 to TRBJ2-2; tentative D call: TRBD1 (6 bases). CDR1 GTSNPN and CDR2 SVGIG come from the germline V gene (reference sequence). The CDR3 consists of 15 residues. The V and J ends lost 2 bases and 3 bases respectively, with 13 bases between them. This CDR3 reads CAWSTPGHHTGELFF. CDR3 in DNA: TGTGCCTGGAGTACGCCGGGACACCACACCGGGGAGCTGTTTTTT.

This clonotype was found a few times. CDR3 DNA: TGTGCCAGCAGCTTGATAGGACATGCCGGGGAGCTGTTTTTT. Translation gives CASSLIGHAGELFF. V and J are TRBV5-6 and TRBJ2-2; TRBD1 might be the D (5 bases). The CDR3 totals 14 residues. V was trimmed by 1 base and J by 6 bases, leaving 10 bases between them. CDR1 and CDR2 from the germline V gene are SGHDT and YYEEEE.

Many counts were recorded for this clonotype. The J gene is TRBJ1-1, the V gene TRBV12-3 or TRBV12-4; D not certain. V shed 2 bases and J shed 2 bases, with 6 bases lying between them. The CDR3 is made up of 13 amino acids. CDR3 region: CASSLKVNTEAFF. The CDR3 nucleotides read TGTGCCAGCAGTTTAAAGGTAAACACTGAAGCTTTCTTT.

This clonotype showed up many times. V usage is TRBV6-5 and J usage is TRBJ2-2; 9 positions agree with TRBD2. Germline V gene data show CDR1 as MNHEY and CDR2 as SVGAGI. J gave up 5 bases and V 0 bases, and 4 bases lay outside the gene matches. The CDR3 loop spans 16 amino acids. The CDR3 bases are TGTGCCAGCAGTTACTCGATAGCGGGGGAAACCGGGGAGCTGTTTTTT. Translating gives CASSYSIAGETGELFF.

This clonotype was observed at least ten times. The chain carries TRBV10-3 and TRBJ2-5; weak D call: TRBD1 (6 bases). The CDR3 spans 14 residues. Per the germline V gene, CDR1 is ENHRY and CDR2 is SYGVKD. V lost 8 bases to trimming and J lost 0 bases, with 13 bases between them. CDR3 nucleotides: TGTGCCATCTCTCAAACAGGGAACCAAGAGACCCAGTACTTC. This gives the protein CAISQTGNQETQYF.

The chain joins TRBV18 to TRBJ2-5; D not certain. The CDR3 is 13 amino acids. V shed 3 bases and J shed 5 bases, with 10 bases lying between them. The germline gives CDR1 KGHSH, CDR2 LQKENI. The CDR3 is CASSPPVLETQYF. DNA for the CDR3: TGTGCCAGCTCACCTCCCGTGCTTGAGACCCAGTACTTC. Variable domain in full (rest from reference TRBV18 and TRBJ2-5): NAGVMQNPRHLVRRRGQEARLRCSPMKGHSHVYWYRQLPEEGLKFMVYLQKENIIDESGMPKERFSAEFPKEGPSILRIQQVVRGDSAAYFCASSPPVLETQYFGPGTRLLVL.

This rearrangement joins TRBV11-2 to TRBJ1-1; 11 bases align to TRBD1. Trimming cost V 1 base and J 4 bases; bases outside gene matches: 2. CDR1 is SGHAT, CDR2 FQNNGV, per germline. The CDR3 covers 15 residues. Here the CDR3 reads CASSLGTGGGTEAFF. Here the CDR3 DNA reads TGTGCCAGCAGCTTAGGGACAGGGGGCGGCACTGAAGCTTTCTTT.

This clonotype was detected only once. The genes are TRBV28 and TRBJ1-1; D not certain. Germline-derived CDR1 and CDR2 are MDHEN and SYDVKM. V was pared by 2 bases and J by 5 bases, with 15 bases between. The CDR3 is 15 residues long. The CDR3 DNA follows: TGTGCCAGCAGTTTACGAGCGGGCCCCCGGACTGAAGCTTTCTTT. This codes for CASSLRAGPRTEAFF.